The 3 T cell receptor beta chains below were found in one sample sequenced in a study of cytomegalovirus exposure and HLA in healthy donors. Use of 60 Vbeta and 13 Jbeta primers characterized the PCR. The assay was immunoSEQ multiplex PCR, and TCRdb's table has in-frame clones only and misses some. The sample records some 180,000 clones, 75% being singletons. Sequenced: PBMCs. Every receptor here comes from a male donor in good health and CMV-seronegative.

This rearrangement joins TRBV10-3 to TRBJ2-1; 8 nucleotides align to TRBD2. J was trimmed by 6 bases and V by 0 bases; bases with no gene match: 10. The length of the CDR3 is 17 residues. Germline assignment: CDR1 ENHRY and CDR2 SYGVKD. In DNA, the CDR3 is TGTGCCATCAGTGAGTCGTGGGCGGCGGGGGGTGGCAATGAGCAGTTCTTC. It specifies CAISESWAAGGGNEQFF.

V gene TRBV6-5 combines with J gene TRBJ1-5; no firm D call. Trimming took 4 bases from V and 2 from J, leaving 12 bases between them. Per germline, CDR1 MNHEY and CDR2 SVGAGI. This CDR3 has 15 residues. CDR3 nucleotide sequence: TGTGCCAGCAGTTCAACCTACTCGGGCAATCAGCCCCAGCATTTT. Protein sequence: CASSSTYSGNQPQHF.

The rearrangement uses TRBV6-6 and TRBJ1-5; weak D call: TRBD1 (5 bases). Trimming shortened V by 6 bases and J by 2 bases, and 17 bases separated the two germline ends. Germline V lookup: CDR1 MNHNY, CDR2 SVGAGI (reference sequence). This CDR3 contains 16 residues. DNA for the CDR3: TGTGCCAGCAGCCCTACAGGTCCCTCAGGCAATCAGCCCCAGCATTTT. Encoded protein: CASSPTGPSGNQPQHF.